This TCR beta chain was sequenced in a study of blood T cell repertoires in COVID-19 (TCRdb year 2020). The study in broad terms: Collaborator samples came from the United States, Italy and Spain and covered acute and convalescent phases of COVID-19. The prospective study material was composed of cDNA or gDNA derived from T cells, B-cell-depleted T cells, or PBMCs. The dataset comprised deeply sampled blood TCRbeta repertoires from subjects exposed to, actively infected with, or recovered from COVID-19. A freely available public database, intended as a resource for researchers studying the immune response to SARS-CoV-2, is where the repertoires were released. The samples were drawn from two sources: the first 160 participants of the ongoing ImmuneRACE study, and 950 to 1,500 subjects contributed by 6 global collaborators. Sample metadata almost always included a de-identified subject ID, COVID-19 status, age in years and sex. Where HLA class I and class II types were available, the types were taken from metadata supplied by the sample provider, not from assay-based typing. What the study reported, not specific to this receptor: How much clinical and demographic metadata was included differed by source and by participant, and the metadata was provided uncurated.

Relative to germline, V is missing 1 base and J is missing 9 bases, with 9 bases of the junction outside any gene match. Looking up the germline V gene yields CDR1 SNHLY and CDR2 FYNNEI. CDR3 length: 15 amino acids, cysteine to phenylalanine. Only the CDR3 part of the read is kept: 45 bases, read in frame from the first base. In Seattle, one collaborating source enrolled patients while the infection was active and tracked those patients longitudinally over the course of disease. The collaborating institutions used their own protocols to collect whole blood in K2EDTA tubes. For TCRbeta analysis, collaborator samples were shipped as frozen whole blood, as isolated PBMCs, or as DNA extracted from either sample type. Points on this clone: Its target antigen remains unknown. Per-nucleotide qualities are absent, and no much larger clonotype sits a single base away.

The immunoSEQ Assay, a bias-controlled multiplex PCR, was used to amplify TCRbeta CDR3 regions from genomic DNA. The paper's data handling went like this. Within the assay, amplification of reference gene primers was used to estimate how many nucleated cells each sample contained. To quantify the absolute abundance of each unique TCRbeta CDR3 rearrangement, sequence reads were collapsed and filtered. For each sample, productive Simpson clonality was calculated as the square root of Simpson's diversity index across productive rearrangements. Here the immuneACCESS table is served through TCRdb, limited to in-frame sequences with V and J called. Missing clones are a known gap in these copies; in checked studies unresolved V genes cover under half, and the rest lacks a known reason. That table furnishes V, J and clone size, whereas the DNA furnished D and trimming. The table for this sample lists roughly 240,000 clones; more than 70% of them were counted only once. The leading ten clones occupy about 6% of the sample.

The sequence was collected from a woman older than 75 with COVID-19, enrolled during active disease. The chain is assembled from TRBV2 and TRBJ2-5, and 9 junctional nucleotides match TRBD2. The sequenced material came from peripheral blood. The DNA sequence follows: TGTGCCAGCAGTGAAGGCCCAGCGGGGGGCCTGGCCCAGTACTTC. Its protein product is CASSEGPAGGLAQYF.